The 20 T cell receptor beta chains reported below all come from one sample, sequenced in a study of CD8+ T cells in alopecia areata (dated by TCRdb to the late 2010s). The sample's time point label, decoded: baseline before oral tofacitinib. To prepare the library, the immunoSEQ multiplex PCR assay was applied. RNA was extracted from all samples and reverse transcribed into cDNA as template for TCR sequencing. Imported from immuneACCESS, the table was reduced by TCRdb to in-frame sequences with V and J called. These copies leave out some clones; in studies compared against another copy, an unresolved V gene accounts for under half, and the cause of the remainder is not known. The sample contains more than 200,000 clones, around 67% of them found a single time. Of the sample, around 1.2% falls within the top ten clones. Sequencing used CD4+ T cells sorted from blood, obtained at week 0. The origin of the receptors is a human donor with alopecia areata.

CDR3 nucleotide sequence: TGCGCCAGCAGCCAAGGGTACGGCGGCACAGATACGCAGTATTTT. Its protein product is CASSQGYGGTDTQYF. The chain recombines TRBV4-3 with TRBJ2-3; D call uncertain. The V end was cut by 1 base, the J end by 1 base, with 9 bases between. Germline-derived CDR1 and CDR2 are LGHNA and YSLEER. CDR3 length: 15 residues.

The chain has TRBV5-8 and TRBJ2-1; no definite D call. V shed 2 bases and J shed 6 bases, with 6 bases lying between them. The CDR3 runs to 12 residues. The germline CDR1 and CDR2 sequences are SGHTS and YDEGEE. The CDR3 nucleotides read TGTGCCAGCAGCTTTCTACGCAATGAGCAGTTCTTC. Residues: CASSFLRNEQFF.

Written as DNA, the CDR3 is TGTGCCAGCAGTGCACAAAACACTGAAGCTTTCTTT. It is translated as CASSAQNTEAFF. The chain uses TRBV2 and TRBJ1-1; no clear D. Germline V CDR1 and CDR2: SNHLY, FYNNEI. The CDR3 spans 12 residues. Trimming took 4 bases from V and 2 from J, leaving 5 bases between them.

The chain joins TRBV30 to TRBJ2-6; D remains ambiguous. Trimming left V 5 bases short and J 1 base short, with 6 bases between. This CDR3 has 13 residues. Germline loops: CDR1 GTSNPN, CDR2 SVGIG (reference sequence). In DNA, the CDR3 is TGTGCCTGGTCTGGATCTGGGGCCAACGTCCTGACTTTC. Its protein product is CAWSGSGANVLTF.

The J gene is TRBJ1-3, the V gene TRBV6-5; D ambiguous. Germline assignment: CDR1 MNHEY and CDR2 SVGAGI. V lost 5 bases to trimming and J lost 0 bases, with 8 bases between them. This CDR3 has 14 amino acids. The CDR3 DNA is TGTGCCAGCAGTAAGGACCACTCTGGAAACACCATATATTTT. Translated: CASSKDHSGNTIYF.

The rearrangement uses TRBV30 and TRBJ1-1, with D hard to call. The CDR3 is made up of 14 amino acids. Trimming removed 5 bases from V and 4 bases from J, with 17 bases in between. In germline, CDR1 is GTSNPN, CDR2 SVGIG (reference sequence). CDR3 DNA: TGTGCCTGGGGCCTGGAGCAGGCGGGCACTGAAGCTTTCTTT. Amino acids: CAWGLEQAGTEAFF.

The CDR3 spells CASSERQGDYNEQFF. In DNA, the CDR3 is TGTGCCAGCAGTGAACGCCAGGGGGATTACAATGAGCAGTTCTTC. The genes are TRBV25-1 and TRBJ2-1; TRBD1 aligns across 7 bases. Germline trimming cut 2 bases from V and 4 bases from J; bases unmatched to any gene: 5. Germline V gene sequence: CDR1 MGHDK, CDR2 SYGVNS. This CDR3 comprises 15 residues.

This clone has just a few counts. The chain combines TRBV4-3 with TRBJ2-5; 12 bases are a match to TRBD2. V lost 2 bases, J lost 5 bases, and 9 bases stayed unmatched. The germline V gene encodes CDR1 LGHNA and CDR2 YSLEER. This CDR3 contains 17 residues. The CDR3 bases are TGCGCCAGCAGCCAAAGGCTAGCGGGGGGGCGAAGCGAGACCCAGTACTTC. Its translation is CASSQRLAGGRSETQYF.

CDR3 in amino acids: CAWSVGQARLNEQFF. CDR3 nucleotide sequence: TGTGCCTGGAGTGTGGGACAGGCCCGTCTGAATGAGCAGTTCTTC. The rearrangement links TRBV30 to TRBJ2-1, with 8 bases lining up with TRBD1. The CDR3 has 15 residues. Germline V gene lookup returns CDR1 GTSNPN and CDR2 SVGIG (reference sequence). Trimming took 0 bases from V and 7 from J; bases not matched to a gene: 8.

Comments on this clone: Other nucleotide sequences from this sample produce the same CDR3. V is TRBV4-2 and J is TRBJ1-4; D gene ambiguous. The CDR3 loop spans 12 amino acids. V was shortened by 1 base and J by 5 bases, with 2 bases between the two germline ends. The V gene's germline CDR1 is LGHNA and CDR2 YNFKEQ. The CDR3 nucleotides read TGTGCCAGCAGCCAAGCAAATGAAAAACTGTTTTTT. Translation: CASSQANEKLFF.

The J gene is TRBJ1-2, the V gene TRBV7-9; TRBD1 agrees at 8 bases. The germline V gene has CDR1 SEHNR and CDR2 FQNEAQ (reference sequence). This CDR3 comprises 14 residues. V lost 5 bases, J lost 3 bases, and 5 bases stayed unmatched. Written as DNA, the CDR3 is TGTGCCAGCAGCCCGACAGGGGCCCACTATGGCTACACCTTC. Translation: CASSPTGAHYGYTF.

This chain uses TRBV29-1 with TRBJ2-1; D is perhaps TRBD1 (6 bases). The V gene lost 7 bases and the J gene lost 3 bases, with 13 bases spanning the gap. Germline V CDR1 and CDR2: SQVTM, ANQGSEA. This CDR3 contains 13 residues. CDR3 in amino acids: CSEKDRFYNEQFF. As DNA, the CDR3 is TGCAGCGAAAAAGACAGGTTCTACAATGAGCAGTTCTTC.

This clone turned up a few times. V is TRBV7-8 and J is TRBJ2-6; TRBD1 aligns across 9 bases. V trimming: 6 bases; J trimming: 3 bases; junction bases outside the gene matches: 15. Germline V gene data show CDR1 as SGHVS and CDR2 as FQNEAQ. The CDR3 runs to 19 residues. CDR3 DNA: TGTGCCAGCAGATATACAGGGGGCGTCTGGAGGCGTGGGGCCAACGTCCTGACTTTC. Its translation: CASRYTGGVWRRGANVLTF.

This chain links TRBV29-1 with TRBJ1-2; D might be TRBD1 (5 bases). Trimming pared 2 bases from V and 5 bases from J, leaving 15 bases between. The CDR3 totals 14 residues. Germline V gives CDR1 SQVTM, CDR2 ANQGSEA. CDR3 amino acids: CSVEKGVGVYGYTF. CDR3 coding DNA: TGCAGCGTTGAAAAAGGGGTGGGTGTGTATGGCTACACCTTC.

V and J are TRBV7-9 and TRBJ1-2, with a weak D call TRBD1 (6 bases). The germline V and J ends were trimmed by 5 bases and 6 bases, with 22 bases remaining between them. Germline V gives CDR1 SEHNR, CDR2 FQNEAQ (reference sequence). The CDR3 sequence is 16 residues long. The DNA for the CDR3 is TGTGCCAGCAGCGGATTTCAGACCCCTAGGGGGGATGGCTACACCTTC. It codes for CASSGFQTPRGDGYTF.

This chain joins TRBV14 and TRBJ1-1; maybe TRBD1 (5 bases). V was shortened by 1 base and J by 10 bases, with 16 bases between the two germline ends. Germline V gives CDR1 SGHDN, CDR2 FVKESK. The CDR3 has 14 amino acids. The chain's CDR3 is CASSQVVGRGSAFF. The CDR3 DNA sequence: TGTGCCAGCAGCCAAGTCGTCGGGAGGGGCTCAGCTTTCTTT.

This clone was counted only a few times. The chain employs TRBV19 and TRBJ2-5; D is unresolved. This CDR3 spans 12 amino acids. Deletions cut 2 bases from V and 5 bases from J, with 6 bases between. The germline V gene has CDR1 LNHDA and CDR2 SQIVND (reference sequence). The CDR3 DNA follows: TGTGCCAGTAGTATAAATAGCGAGACCCAGTACTTC. Its translation is CASSINSETQYF.

This sequence joins TRBV6-5 and TRBJ1-1; D gene uncertain. The V end was cut by 2 bases, the J end by 5 bases, with 9 bases between. The length of the CDR3 is 13 residues. CDR1 is MNHEY and CDR2 is SVGAGI in the germline V gene. The CDR3: CASSYVAETEAFF. CDR3 DNA sequence: TGTGCCAGCAGTTACGTCGCGGAAACTGAAGCTTTCTTT.

The sample holds many counts of this clone. This chain connects TRBV4-1 to TRBJ2-7, with a tentative D call TRBD1 (6 bases). The CDR3 length is 15 residues. V lost 0 bases to trimming and J lost 2 bases, with 11 bases between them. Germline V gene lookup returns CDR1 MGHRA and CDR2 YSYEKL. The CDR3 coding sequence is TGCGCCAGCAGCCAAGATGGGGGCGGAGCCTACGAGCAGTACTTC. Residues: CASSQDGGGAYEQYF.

This chain connects TRBV6-5 to TRBJ1-2; the match to TRBD1 covers 9 bases. The CDR3 is 14 residues long. V lost 5 bases and J lost 6; bases outside the gene matches: 7. CDR1 and CDR2 (germline): MNHEY, SVGAGI. CDR3 region: CASSSRDRVDGYTF. The CDR3 coding sequence is TGTGCCAGCAGTAGCCGGGACAGGGTCGATGGCTACACCTTC.